This TCR beta chain stems from a study of CD8 T cells in Susac syndrome. Study overall: Intravenous immunoglobulin alone or corticosteroids were being given to patients with Susac syndrome at blood draw, unless they were therapy-naive.

It was with random hexamers that about 0.45 to 1 ug RNA was reverse transcribed. It was immunoSEQ multiplex PCR that amplified TCR beta CDR3 across 54 Vbeta and 13 Jbeta. TCRdb re-analysed the immunoSEQ multiplex PCR reads in MiXCR, keeping a single row per CDR3 protein. Of around 80,000 distinct CDR3 sequences in the sample, about 93% were seen once. Germline V gene sequence: CDR1 LGHDT, CDR2 YNNKEL (reference sequence). With 2 bases removed from V and 7 bases from J, the gap between germline ends came to 9 bases. CDR3 length: 14 residues. The chain has TRBV3-1 and TRBJ1-6, with D uncertain. Sequencing was performed on CD8+ T cells from PBMCs. The sequence came from a human donor with Susac syndrome. CDR3 protein: CASSQPSANSPLHF. CDR3 sequence (DNA): TGTGCCAGCAGCCAACCGAGTGCAAATTCACCCCTCCACTTT.